This TCR beta chain was profiled in a study of chemoradiotherapy in HPV16-positive cancers. The method was immunoSEQ multiplex PCR; TCRdb's version includes in-frame clones alone and lacks a portion of them. This sample yields tens of thousands of clones, of which 87% are seen a single time; over 3.5% belongs to the top ten. V was cut by 9 bases and J by 0 bases, with 11 bases left in between. This CDR3 is 14 amino acids long. Study-wide points: In HPV16-positive patients, HPV-responsive T-cell expansion tracked better recurrence-free survival. Only a couple of HPV16-positive patients supplied the functional HPV-specificity definition.

This clone appeared a single time. Its antigen is not known. This clonotype originated in a human donor with HPV-associated anogenital cancer. The chain links TRBV23-1 to TRBJ2-2; D call uncertain. TRBV23-1 is identified as an open reading frame with a role that is uncertain. Sequencing was performed on blood, taken from a patient who underwent chemoradiotherapy. The CDR3 here is CASPRLPNTGELFF. CDR3 nucleotide sequence: TGCGCCAGTCCCAGATTACCGAACACCGGGGAGCTGTTTTTT.